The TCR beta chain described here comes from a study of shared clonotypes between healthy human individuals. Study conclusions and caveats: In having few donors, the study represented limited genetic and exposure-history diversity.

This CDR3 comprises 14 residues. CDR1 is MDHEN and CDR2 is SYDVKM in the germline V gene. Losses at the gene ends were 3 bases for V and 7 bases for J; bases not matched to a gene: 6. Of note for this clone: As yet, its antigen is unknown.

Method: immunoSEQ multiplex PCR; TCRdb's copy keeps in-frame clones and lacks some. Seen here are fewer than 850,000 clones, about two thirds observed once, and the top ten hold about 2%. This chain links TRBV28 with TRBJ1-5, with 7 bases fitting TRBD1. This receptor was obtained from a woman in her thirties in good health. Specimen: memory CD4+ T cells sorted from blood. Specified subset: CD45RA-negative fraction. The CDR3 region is CASSFGQGEQPQHF. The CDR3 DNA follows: TGTGCCAGCAGTTTTGGGCAGGGGGAACAGCCCCAGCATTTT.